This is a list of T cell receptor beta chains from one sample in a study of blood T cells in healthy people across ages. MiXCR, applied by TCRdb to the 5' RACE reads, yields one record per CDR3 protein. Among 1.5 million to 1.8 million distinct CDR3 sequences listed, under 55% were seen once. The sample taken for sequencing was blood. The receptors here all came from a woman aged 18-29 years in good health. Each CDR3 is given with its conserved first and last residue. Fields, in order: CDR3 protein, clone size, V gene, J gene. Rows may omit the clone size; those that give it use once, few, many or a size class.

CDR3aa: CASSLGTGGVIYEQYF
abundance: .
v_gene: TRBV11-2
j_gene: TRBJ2-7

CDR3aa: CASSQDRRTGVNNSPLHF
abundance: .
v_gene: TRBV4-3
j_gene: TRBJ1-6

CDR3aa: CSARDLGRRYNEQFF
abundance: .
v_gene: TRBV20-1
j_gene: TRBJ2-1

CDR3aa: CATSREVRGWEQYF
abundance: .
v_gene: TRBV15
j_gene: TRBJ2-5

CDR3aa: CASSPGVNTEAFF
abundance: many
v_gene: TRBV5-1
j_gene: TRBJ1-1

CDR3aa: CSVEVGEGKLFF
abundance: .
v_gene: TRBV29-1
j_gene: TRBJ1-4

CDR3aa: CSAISSGSNEQFF
abundance: .
v_gene: TRBV20-1
j_gene: TRBJ2-1

CDR3aa: CSAGYTEAFF
abundance: .
v_gene: TRBV20-1
j_gene: TRBJ1-1

CDR3aa: CASSTAGTGGLGGYTF
abundance: few
v_gene: TRBV28
j_gene: TRBJ1-2

CDR3aa: CSARDTGQPYNEQFF
abundance: few
v_gene: TRBV20-1
j_gene: TRBJ2-1

CDR3aa: CASSKDREAFF
abundance: .
v_gene: TRBV5-6
j_gene: TRBJ1-1

CDR3aa: CASSFLAPSSYEQYF
abundance: many
v_gene: TRBV7-2
j_gene: TRBJ2-7

CDR3aa: CASSHQLPGQGIQYF
abundance: .
v_gene: TRBV14
j_gene: TRBJ2-4

CDR3aa: CSARDGLAWNEQFF
abundance: .
v_gene: TRBV20-1
j_gene: TRBJ2-1

CDR3aa: CASSSPGWRSGANVLTF
abundance: few
v_gene: TRBV19
j_gene: TRBJ2-6

CDR3aa: CASNVNRPDEQYF
abundance: once
v_gene: TRBV27
j_gene: .

CDR3aa: CASSVDGAAGLTDTQYF
abundance: .
v_gene: TRBV9
j_gene: TRBJ2-3

CDR3aa: CSVEGGVGLAGKDNEQFF
abundance: .
v_gene: TRBV29-1
j_gene: TRBJ2-1

CDR3aa: CASRLYSNEQFF
abundance: .
v_gene: TRBV27
j_gene: TRBJ2-1

CDR3aa: CASSLAQLGLAGLNEQFF
abundance: few
v_gene: TRBV7-2
j_gene: TRBJ2-1

CDR3aa: CASSYRDSRNEQFF
abundance: few
v_gene: TRBV4-3
j_gene: TRBJ2-1

CDR3aa: CACSLSGGYEQYF
abundance: .
v_gene: TRBV27
j_gene: .

CDR3aa: CASSNFPSVTEAFF
abundance: .
v_gene: TRBV7-6
j_gene: TRBJ1-1

CDR3aa: CASSLTGSTAETQYF
abundance: few
v_gene: TRBV12-3/TRBV12-4
j_gene: TRBJ2-5

CDR3aa: CASSYRLAGELDTQYF
abundance: few
v_gene: TRBV7-3
j_gene: TRBJ2-3

CDR3aa: CASSLTGHSINQPQHF
abundance: .
v_gene: TRBV5-5
j_gene: TRBJ1-5

CDR3aa: CASSLNPTGYGYTF
abundance: .
v_gene: TRBV7-3
j_gene: TRBJ1-2

CDR3aa: CASTLGGDSYEQYF
abundance: few
v_gene: TRBV28
j_gene: TRBJ2-7

CDR3aa: CASSDVQYSNQPQHF
abundance: few
v_gene: TRBV2
j_gene: TRBJ1-5

CDR3aa: CASSHSGTSVYYEQYF
abundance: few
v_gene: TRBV4-3
j_gene: TRBJ2-7

CDR3aa: CASSYSSWNTEAFF
abundance: few
v_gene: TRBV6-5
j_gene: TRBJ1-1

CDR3aa: CASSQVWTGDQPQHF
abundance: few
v_gene: TRBV4-2
j_gene: TRBJ1-5

CDR3aa: CASSLTGGPGYTF
abundance: .
v_gene: TRBV12-3/TRBV12-4
j_gene: TRBJ1-2

CDR3aa: CASSLIYLAGGFNEQFF
abundance: few
v_gene: TRBV11-2
j_gene: TRBJ2-1

CDR3aa: CSVDRTGADIQYF
abundance: few
v_gene: TRBV29-1
j_gene: TRBJ2-4

CDR3aa: CSAKDIITDTQYF
abundance: .
v_gene: TRBV20-1
j_gene: TRBJ2-3

CDR3aa: CAISELSFTDTQYF
abundance: .
v_gene: TRBV10-3
j_gene: TRBJ2-3

CDR3aa: CASSSTGTTTGPDTQYF
abundance: few
v_gene: TRBV12-3/TRBV12-4
j_gene: TRBJ2-3

CDR3aa: CASSQTDRGNTEAFF
abundance: few
v_gene: TRBV7-9
j_gene: TRBJ1-1

CDR3aa: CASSLSRDSQETQYF
abundance: .
v_gene: TRBV18
j_gene: TRBJ2-5

CDR3aa: CASSLVLRGTYNEQFF
abundance: few
v_gene: TRBV7-8
j_gene: TRBJ2-1

CDR3aa: CASSSPGTATGELFF
abundance: .
v_gene: TRBV28
j_gene: TRBJ2-2

CDR3aa: CASSLAPTMGQFF
abundance: few
v_gene: TRBV7-9
j_gene: TRBJ2-1

CDR3aa: CASSQGGGEQFF
abundance: many
v_gene: TRBV4-1
j_gene: TRBJ2-1

CDR3aa: CASSFGPPGGGDTEAFF
abundance: .
v_gene: TRBV7-2
j_gene: TRBJ1-1

CDR3aa: CSAPGSYNEQFF
abundance: .
v_gene: TRBV20-1
j_gene: TRBJ2-1